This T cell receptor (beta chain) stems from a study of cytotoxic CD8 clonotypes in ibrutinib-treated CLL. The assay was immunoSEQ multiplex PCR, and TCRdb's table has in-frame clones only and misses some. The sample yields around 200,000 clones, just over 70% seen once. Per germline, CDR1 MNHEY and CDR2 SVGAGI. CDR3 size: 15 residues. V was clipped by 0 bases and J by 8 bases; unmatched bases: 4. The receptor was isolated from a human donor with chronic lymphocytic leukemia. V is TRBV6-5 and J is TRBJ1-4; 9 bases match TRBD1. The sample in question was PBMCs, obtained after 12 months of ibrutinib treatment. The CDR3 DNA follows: TGTGCCAGCAGTTACTCGACAGGGGGTCACGAAAAACTGTTTTTT. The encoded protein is CASSYSTGGHEKLFF.